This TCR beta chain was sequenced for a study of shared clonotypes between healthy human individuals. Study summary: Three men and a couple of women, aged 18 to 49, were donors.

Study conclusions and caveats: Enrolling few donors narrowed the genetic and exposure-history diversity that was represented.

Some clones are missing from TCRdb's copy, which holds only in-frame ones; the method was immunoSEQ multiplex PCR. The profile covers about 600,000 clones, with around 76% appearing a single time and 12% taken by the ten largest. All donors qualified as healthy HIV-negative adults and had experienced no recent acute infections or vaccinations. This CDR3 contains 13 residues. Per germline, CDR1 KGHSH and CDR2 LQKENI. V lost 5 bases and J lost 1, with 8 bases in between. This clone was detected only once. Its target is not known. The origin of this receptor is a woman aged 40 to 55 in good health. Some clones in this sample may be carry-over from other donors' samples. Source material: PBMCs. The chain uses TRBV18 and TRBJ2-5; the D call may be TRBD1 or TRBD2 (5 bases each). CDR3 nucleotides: TGTGCCAGCTCAAAGGGGACCCAAGAGACCCAGTACTTC. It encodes CASSKGTQETQYF.